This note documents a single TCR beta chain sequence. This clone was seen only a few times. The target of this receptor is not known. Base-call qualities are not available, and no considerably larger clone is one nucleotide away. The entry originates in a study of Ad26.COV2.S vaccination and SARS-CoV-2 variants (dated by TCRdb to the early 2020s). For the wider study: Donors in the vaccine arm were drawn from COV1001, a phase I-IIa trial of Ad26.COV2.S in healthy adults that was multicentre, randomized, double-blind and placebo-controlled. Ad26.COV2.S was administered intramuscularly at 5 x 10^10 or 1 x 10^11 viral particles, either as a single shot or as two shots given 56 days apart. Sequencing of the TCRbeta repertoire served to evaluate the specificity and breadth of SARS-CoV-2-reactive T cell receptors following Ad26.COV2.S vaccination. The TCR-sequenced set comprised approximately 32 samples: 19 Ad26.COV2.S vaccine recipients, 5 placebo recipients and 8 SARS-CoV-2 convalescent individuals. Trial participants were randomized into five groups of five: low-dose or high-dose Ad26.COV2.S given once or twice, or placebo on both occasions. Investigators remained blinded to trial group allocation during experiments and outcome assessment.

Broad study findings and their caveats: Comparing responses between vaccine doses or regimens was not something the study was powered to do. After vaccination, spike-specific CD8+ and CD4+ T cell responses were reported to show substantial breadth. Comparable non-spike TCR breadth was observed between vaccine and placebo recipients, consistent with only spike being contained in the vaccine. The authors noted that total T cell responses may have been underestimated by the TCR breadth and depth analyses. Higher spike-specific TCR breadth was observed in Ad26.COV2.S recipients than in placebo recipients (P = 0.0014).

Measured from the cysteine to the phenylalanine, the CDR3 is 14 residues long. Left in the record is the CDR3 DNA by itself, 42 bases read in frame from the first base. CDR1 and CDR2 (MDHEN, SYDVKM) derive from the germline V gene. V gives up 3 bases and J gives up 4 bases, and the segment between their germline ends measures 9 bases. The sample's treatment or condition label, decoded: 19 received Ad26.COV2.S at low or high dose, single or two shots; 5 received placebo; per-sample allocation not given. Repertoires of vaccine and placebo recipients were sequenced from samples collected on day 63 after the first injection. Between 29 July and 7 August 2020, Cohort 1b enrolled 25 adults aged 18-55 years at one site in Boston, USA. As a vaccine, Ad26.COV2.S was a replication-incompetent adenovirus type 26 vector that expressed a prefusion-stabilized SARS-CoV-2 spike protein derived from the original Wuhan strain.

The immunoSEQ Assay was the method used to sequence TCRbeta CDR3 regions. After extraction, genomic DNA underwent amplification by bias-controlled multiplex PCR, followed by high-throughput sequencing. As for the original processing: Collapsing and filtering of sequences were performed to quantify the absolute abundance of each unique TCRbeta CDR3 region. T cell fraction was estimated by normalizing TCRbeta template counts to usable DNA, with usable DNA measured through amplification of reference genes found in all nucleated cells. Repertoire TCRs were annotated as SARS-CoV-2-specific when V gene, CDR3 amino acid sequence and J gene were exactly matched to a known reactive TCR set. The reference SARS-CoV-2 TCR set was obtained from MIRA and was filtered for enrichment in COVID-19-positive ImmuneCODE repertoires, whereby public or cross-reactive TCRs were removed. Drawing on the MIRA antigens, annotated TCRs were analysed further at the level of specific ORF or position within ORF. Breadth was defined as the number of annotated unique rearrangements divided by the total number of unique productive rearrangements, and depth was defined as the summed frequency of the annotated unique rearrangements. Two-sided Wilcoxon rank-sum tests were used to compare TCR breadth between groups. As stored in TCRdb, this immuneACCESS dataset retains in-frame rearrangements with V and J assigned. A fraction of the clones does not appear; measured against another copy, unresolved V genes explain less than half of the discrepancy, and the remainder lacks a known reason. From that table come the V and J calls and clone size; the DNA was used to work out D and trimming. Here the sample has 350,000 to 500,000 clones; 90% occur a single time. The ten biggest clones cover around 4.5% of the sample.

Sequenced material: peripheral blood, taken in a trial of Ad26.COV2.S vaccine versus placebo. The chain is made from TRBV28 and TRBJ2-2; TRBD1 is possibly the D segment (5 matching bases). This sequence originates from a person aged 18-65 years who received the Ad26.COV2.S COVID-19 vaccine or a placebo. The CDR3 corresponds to CASSFPGFTGELFF. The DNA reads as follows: TGTGCCAGCAGTTTTCCAGGGTTCACCGGGGAGCTGTTTTTT. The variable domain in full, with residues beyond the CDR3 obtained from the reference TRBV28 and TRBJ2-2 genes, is DVKVTQSSRYLVKRTGEKVFLECVQDMDHENMFWYRQDPGLGLRLIYFSYDVKMKEKGDIPEGYSVSREKKERFSLILESASTNQTSMYLCASSFPGFTGELFFGEGSRLTVL.